This TCR beta chain was documented in a study of blood T cell repertoires in COVID-19. Study-wide background: From T cells, B-cell-depleted T cells, or PBMCs came the material, which was cDNA or gDNA.

Using immunoSEQ multiplex PCR, the repertoire was profiled, and TCRdb retains in-frame clones only, with some absent. The sample contains around 130,000 clones, about 87% of which appear only once. V lost 4 bases, J lost 4 bases, and 8 bases lay in between. The CDR3 has 13 amino acids. CDR1 and CDR2 from the germline V gene are SGHVS and FQNEAQ. The clonotype originates from a human donor in a cohort sampled during active COVID-19. The rearrangement joins TRBV7-8 to TRBJ2-1; tentatively, D is TRBD1 (5 bases). The sequencing input was peripheral blood. DNA of the CDR3: TGTGCCAGCAGCTCAGGGTCATACAATGAGCAGTTCTTC. Residues: CASSSGSYNEQFF.